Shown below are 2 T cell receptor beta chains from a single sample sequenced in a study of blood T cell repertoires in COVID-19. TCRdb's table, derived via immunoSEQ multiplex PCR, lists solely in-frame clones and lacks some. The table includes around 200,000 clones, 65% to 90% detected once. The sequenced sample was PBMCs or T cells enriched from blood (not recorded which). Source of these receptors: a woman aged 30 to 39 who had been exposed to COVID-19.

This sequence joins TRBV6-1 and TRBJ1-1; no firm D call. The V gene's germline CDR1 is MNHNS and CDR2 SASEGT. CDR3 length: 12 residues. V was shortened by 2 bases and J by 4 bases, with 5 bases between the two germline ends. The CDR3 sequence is CASSELFTEAFF. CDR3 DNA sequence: TGTGCCAGCAGTGAACTGTTCACTGAAGCTTTCTTT.

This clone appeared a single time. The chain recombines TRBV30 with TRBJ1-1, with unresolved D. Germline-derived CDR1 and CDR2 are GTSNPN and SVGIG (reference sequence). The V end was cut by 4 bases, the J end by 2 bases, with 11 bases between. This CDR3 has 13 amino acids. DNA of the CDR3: TGTGCCTGGAATCGACAAGCTAACACTGAAGCTTTCTTT. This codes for CAWNRQANTEAFF.